This TCR beta chain was recovered during a study of shared clonotypes between healthy human individuals. The length of the CDR3 is 16 residues. Germline CDR1 reads ENHRY; CDR2 reads SYGVKD. The V end was cut by 4 bases, the J end by 1 base, with 14 bases between. Samples underwent the assay at deep level. Per the original data handling: Junction-only sequences produced by ImmunoSEQ had no quality scores, so filtering differed. TCRdb's copy holds only in-frame clones and misses some; the assay was immunoSEQ multiplex PCR. The V and J calls and clone size come from that table; D and trimming were worked out from the DNA. The table shows some 2,400,000 clones, with around 95% occurring only once. Each donor was a Caucasian adult residing in Nashville, Tennessee.

The sample was naive CD4+ T cells sorted from blood. The subset here: CD45RA+ positively selected. The TCR sequence derives from a man between 18 and 35 years old in good health. The chain is built from TRBV10-3 and TRBJ1-3, with D maybe TRBD1 (6 bases). The CDR3 protein is CAISGQVGSSGNTIYF. CDR3 DNA sequence: TGTGCCATCAGTGGACAGGTTGGGTCATCTGGAAACACCATATATTTT.